Below, one T cell receptor beta chain is given with its context. Its antigen is not yet known. Base qualities are not at hand, and no much larger clone is one base apart. The entire DNA extracted from each sorted CD8+ T cell subset was loaded into the assay. The immunoSEQ TCRb Assay kit was used according to manufacturer instructions to amplify TCR beta CDR3 sequences from genomic DNA. The KAPA Library Quantification Kit for Illumina platforms was used to quantify pooled libraries by qPCR. Sequencing of the pooled libraries was done on an Illumina NextSeq 500, with clustering at about 0.55-1.2 pM. Processing in the source paper ran as follows. TCR data were analyzed with immunoSEQ ANALYZER and the R LymphoSeq package. A rearrangement efficiency score was calculated as productive divided by the sum of productive and non-productive CDR3 sequences. Within each patient, timepoints were compared pairwise for clonality, measured with the Gini coefficient, and for diversity, measured with the Renyi index at alpha=1. Clonal relatedness, based on an edit distance of 3, and repertoire similarity, based on the Bhattacharyya coefficient, were both computed in LymphoSeq. To classify response, a linear discriminant analysis based on week-3 changes in clonality and diversity was built with the R MASS and caret packages. Not all clones reach the TCRdb copy of this immuneACCESS table, which keeps in-frame sequences only. Checked studies attribute under half of the gap to unresolved V genes and leave the rest unexplained. V, J and clone size were drawn from that table, and D and trimming were deduced from the DNA. This sample lists approximately 3,700 clones; 90% to 97% were detected once. The ten top clones hold 0.5% to 0.55% of the sample.

The time point label for this specimen denotes: week 3, after first cycle of checkpoint inhibitor. Blood was sampled before treatment (T0) and at week 3 (W3), after the first cycle of checkpoint blockade. Except for a couple of patients with rapid clinical progression, response was assessed 12 weeks after the first infusion by RECIST 1.1; disease control meant complete response, partial response or stable disease. Patients with prior systemic cancer treatment, concomitant immunosuppressant therapy or synchronous other active malignancies were excluded. Sorted CD8+ memory and naive T cell subsets were sequenced at T0 and W3 from six patients, three progressing and three with disease control. Lymphoprep and SepMate tubes were used to isolate PBMC from blood, and red cell lysis was then performed. QIAamp DNA Blood Mini kits were used to extract DNA from PBMC and sorted T cell subsets. CD8+ T cell subsets were sorted live on a FACSAria III cytometer and then frozen prior to DNA extraction. For flow cytometry, fresh PBMC were kept at 4 degrees C in PBS with 2% fetal bovine serum and analyzed within 24 hours.

This entry comes from a study of blood T cell dynamics during melanoma immunotherapy (dated by TCRdb to about 2020). With respect to the entire study: Patients had metastatic melanoma and received first-line pembrolizumab or nivolumab plus ipilimumab as standard of care in the United Kingdom. To find early correlates of response, the study profiled the peripheral T cell receptor repertoires of patients with metastatic melanoma both before and after one cycle of checkpoint inhibitor therapy. The training cohort consisted of consecutive patients, while an additional independent group of patients from the same centre was pooled to form an external validation set.

Summary of the overall study and its limitations: Whether the T cell clones behind the repertoire changes were melanoma-specific or instead reflected general immune activation was something the study could not determine. Of the sorted CD8+ subsets, TIE cells had both the greatest clonality and the greatest similarity to cfDNA CDR3 sequences, which suggests active turnover converging on dominant clones. The relatively small sample size was acknowledged as potentially limiting generalization of the results.

The CDR3 covers 15 residues, taking in both the cysteine and the phenylalanine. CDR3 DNA is the only sequence kept; it has 45 bases, read in frame from the first base. At the junction V is shortened by 0 bases and J by 11 bases; bases outside the gene matches: 8. Per the germline V gene, SGHVS is the CDR1 and FQNEAQ is the CDR2. The specimen comprised effector memory CD8+ T cells from blood, sampled from a patient treated with checkpoint blockade. The sequence was obtained from a human donor with melanoma. In this chain, TRBV7-8 is recombined with TRBJ2-5; 11 central bases correspond to TRBD1. Here is the DNA: TGTGCCAGCAGCTTAGCGGGGACAGGGGGAAGGGAGCAGTACTTC. Translated, this is CASSLAGTGGREQYF.